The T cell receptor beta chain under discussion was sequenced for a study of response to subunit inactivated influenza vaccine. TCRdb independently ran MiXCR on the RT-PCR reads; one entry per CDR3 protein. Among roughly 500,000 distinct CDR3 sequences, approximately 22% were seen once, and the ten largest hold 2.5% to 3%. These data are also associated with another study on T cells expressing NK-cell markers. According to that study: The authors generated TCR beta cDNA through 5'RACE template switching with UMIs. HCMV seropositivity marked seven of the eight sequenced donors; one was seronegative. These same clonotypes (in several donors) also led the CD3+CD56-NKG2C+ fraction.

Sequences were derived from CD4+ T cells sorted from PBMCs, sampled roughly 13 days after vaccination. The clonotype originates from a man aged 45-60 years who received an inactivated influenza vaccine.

CDR3 DNA sequence: TGTGCCAGCAGCCGGGACAGGGGATCCGGAAACACCATATATTTT. The encoded protein is CASSRDRGSGNTIYF. This chain joins TRBV7-2 and TRBJ1-3, with 10 bases identical to TRBD1. The CDR3 covers 15 residues. With V trimmed by 5 bases and J by 4 bases, 5 bases remained unmatched. Germline V lookup: CDR1 SGHTA, CDR2 FQGNSA.